Detailed here is one TCR beta chain. CDR1 LNHDA and CDR2 SQIVND come from the germline V gene (reference sequence). The V end was cut by 6 bases, the J end by 5 bases, with 13 bases between. CDR3 length equals 14 residues. These data come from a study of blood T cell repertoires in COVID-19. Study-wide context: Italy, Spain and the United States were the sources of the convalescent and acute COVID-19 samples. The analysed material was cDNA or gDNA that came from T cells, B-cell-depleted T cells, or PBMCs.

Under the authors' procedure: Amplifying reference gene primers gave estimates of nucleated cell counts. Some clones are missing from TCRdb's copy, which holds only in-frame ones; the method was immunoSEQ multiplex PCR. V and J calls and clone size are given by that table; D and trimming were obtained from the DNA. The data contain about 190,000 clones, about 88% of them seen just once; the ten biggest clones take up 1% to 1.4%. Sequenced sample: peripheral blood. The V call is TRBV19, the J call TRBJ1-4; a weak D match, TRBD1 (5 bases). The sequence was collected from a man aged 25 to 45 with acute or convalescent COVID-19. CDR3 in DNA: TGTGCCAGTAGGACTGGACAAGGGAATGAAAAACTGTTTTTT. It specifies CASRTGQGNEKLFF.